Following are 25 T cell receptor beta chains from one sample sequenced in a study of molecular identifiers for immune sequencing clone quantification. TCRdb ran MiXCR on the PCR reads and lists one entry per CDR3 protein. This sample yields 65,000 or so distinct CDR3 sequences, of which about 18% are seen a single time; roughly 1.4% belongs to the top ten. The sample was naive CD8+ T cells from blood, with Jurkat cell RNA spiked in. The subset is: FACS-sorted CD8+CD4-CCR7+CD45RA+ naive T cells. The receptors shown here come from a human donor in good health. Some libraries in this study had Jurkat cell RNA spiked in.

In this sample, this clonotype turned up many times. The chain joins TRBV4-3 to TRBJ2-1; 10 bases are a match to TRBD2. Germline V gene sequence: CDR1 LGHNA, CDR2 YSLEER. Losses at the gene ends were 2 bases for V and 2 bases for J; bases not matched to a gene: 9. The CDR3 has 18 amino acids. CDR3 sequence: CASSQYFLAGDPYNEQFF. The CDR3 region has the DNA TGCGCCAGCAGCCAATATTTCCTAGCGGGAGATCCCTACAATGAGCAGTTCTTC.

Many counts were recorded for this clonotype. This chain joins TRBV27 and TRBJ1-5, with D possibly TRBD1 on 5 matching bases. The germline V gene encodes CDR1 MNHEY and CDR2 SMNVEV (reference sequence). There are 13 residues in the CDR3. The V end was cut by 3 bases, the J end by 7 bases, with 10 bases between. Here the CDR3 reads CASSFSEGQPQHF. CDR3 DNA: TGTGCCAGCAGTTTCAGCGAGGGGCAGCCCCAGCATTTT.

This clonotype was detected ten times or more. CDR3 residues: CASSESRFGEQYF. CDR3 bases: TGTGCCAGCAGTGAATCCCGTTTCGGCGAGCAGTACTTC. This chain connects TRBV25-1 to TRBJ2-7; no clear D gene. Germline-derived CDR1 and CDR2 are MGHDK and SYGVNS. V was trimmed by 1 base and J by 6 bases, leaving 10 bases between them. This CDR3 spans 13 amino acids.

This clonotype came up many times. This chain uses TRBV11-2 with TRBJ2-1; 15 bases match TRBD2. Trimming at V came to 4 bases and at J to 2 bases, leaving 6 bases not matched to a gene. CDR1 is SGHAT, CDR2 FQNNGV, per germline. The CDR3 is made up of 18 amino acids. CDR3 amino acids: CASSSWTSGRDPYNEQFF. The CDR3 bases are TGTGCCAGCAGCTCCTGGACTAGCGGGAGGGACCCCTACAATGAGCAGTTCTTC.

The chain couples TRBV20-1 to TRBJ1-1; the match to TRBD1 covers 7 bases. Germline CDR1 reads DFQATT; CDR2 reads SNEGSKA (reference sequence). J was trimmed by 4 bases and V by 2 bases; bases with no gene match: 7. This CDR3 region has 14 residues. As DNA, the CDR3 is TGCAGTGCTAGAAGGCGACAGGGCTTCACTGAAGCTTTCTTT. Translated, it gives CSARRRQGFTEAFF.

The V and J genes are TRBV24-1 and TRBJ2-5; TRBD1 aligns across 10 bases. Losses at the gene ends were 2 bases for V and 4 bases for J; bases not matched to a gene: 3. This CDR3 spans 15 amino acids. Per the germline V gene, CDR1 is KGHDR and CDR2 is SFDVKD. The CDR3 loop is CATSDWDRGAETQYF. In nucleotides, the CDR3 is TGTGCCACCAGTGATTGGGACAGGGGAGCAGAGACCCAGTACTTC.

This clonotype was seen many times. The chain employs TRBV5-6 and TRBJ1-4, with TRBD1 as a possible D gene (5 bases). Trimming removed 5 bases at V and 0 bases at J, with 11 bases between. The CDR3 is 15 amino acids. From germline, CDR1 is SGHDT and CDR2 YYEEEE. CDR3 in amino acids: CASSLVGATNEKLFF. CDR3 in DNA: TGTGCCAGCAGTCTGGTAGGGGCAACTAATGAAAAACTGTTTTTT.

This clonotype has a handful of counts. This chain links TRBV5-1 with TRBJ2-1; perhaps TRBD1 as D (5 bases). CDR3 length: 16 residues. CDR1 and CDR2 from the germline V gene are SGHRS and YFSETQ. The V and J ends lost 4 bases and 8 bases respectively, with 22 bases between them. The CDR3 protein is CASSTTRGRLDHEQFF. CDR3 nucleotides: TGCGCCAGCAGCACCACAAGGGGTCGTCTAGATCATGAGCAGTTCTTC.

This sequence joins TRBV29-1 and TRBJ2-1; 12 bases are shared with TRBD1. This CDR3 is built from 14 residues. Trimming removed 3 bases from V and 8 bases from J; junction bases left unmatched: 5. Germline V gene sequence: CDR1 SQVTM, CDR2 ANQGSEA. CDR3 nucleotide sequence: TGCAGCGTTGAGGGACAGGGGGCGAGGGATGAGCAGTTCTTC. This encodes CSVEGQGARDEQFF.

As regards this clonotype: One base away lies a much larger clone, so this may be a sequencing read error. The rearrangement links TRBV3-1 to TRBJ2-7; D might be TRBD1 or TRBD2, each matching 5 bases. Germline-derived CDR1 and CDR2 are LGHDT and YNNKEL (reference sequence). The CDR3 has 16 amino acids. Trimming pared 3 bases from V and 0 bases from J, leaving 15 bases between. CDR3 loop: CASSHTLGENSYEQYF. CDR3 DNA sequence: TGTGCCAGCAGCCACACGCTAGGGGAGAACTCCTACGAGCAGTACTTC.

A word on this clonotype: A much larger clone differs from this one at a single base, so this may be a read error. The rearrangement links TRBV12-5 to TRBJ1-1; D call uncertain. The CDR3 spans 13 residues. Per germline, CDR1 LGHNT and CDR2 FRNRAP. V dropped 4 bases and J dropped 3 bases, with 9 bases sitting between them. CDR3 sequence: CASGYTEDTEAFF. The CDR3 bases are TGTGCTAGTGGTTACACAGAGGACACTGAAGCTTTCTTT.

This clonotype was picked up many times. The V call is TRBV13, the J call TRBJ1-1, with 7 bases that match TRBD1. Germline V gene data show CDR1 as PRHDT and CDR2 as FYEKMQ (reference sequence). The V segment lost 5 bases and the J segment 0 bases; nucleotides outside the gene matches: 6. CDR3 length: 15 residues. CDR3 bases: TGTGCCAGCAGCCCCCGACAGGGAATGAACACTGAAGCTTTCTTT. This encodes CASSPRQGMNTEAFF.

The chain links TRBV6-1 to TRBJ2-1; TRBD2 agrees at 9 bases. With 1 base clipped from V and 0 bases from J, the junction kept 10 bases outside the gene matches. The CDR3 is 19 amino acids. CDR1 is MNHNS and CDR2 is SASEGT in the germline V gene. CDR3 amino acids: CASSEGVGAGGFSYNEQFF. The DNA for the CDR3 is TGTGCCAGCAGTGAAGGGGTCGGAGCGGGAGGTTTCTCCTACAATGAGCAGTTCTTC.

This clonotype occurred many times. Germline is not matched at one junction end, which may reflect a read error. The rearrangement uses TRBV7-9 and TRBJ2-6; 7 nucleotides match TRBD1. The CDR3 has 20 residues. Germline lookup yields CDR1 SEHNR and CDR2 FQNEAQ (reference sequence). The CDR3, as DNA: TGTGCCAGCAGCTTTCTACGACAGGGTGGTTGGGGTTCTGGGGCCGACGTCCTGACTTTC. Translating gives CASSFLRQGGWGSGADVLTF.

This clonotype was seen more than once but under ten times. This chain links TRBV27 with TRBJ2-1, with D maybe TRBD1 (5 bases). The CDR3 runs 13 residues. The germline V and J ends were trimmed by 3 bases and 7 bases, with 10 bases remaining between them. In germline, CDR1 is MNHEY, CDR2 SMNVEV (reference sequence). CDR3 nucleotides: TGTGCCAGCAGTTTCAGGGTGGAAAATGAGCAGTTCTTC. Its translation is CASSFRVENEQFF.

About this clonotype itself: A much larger clone differs by one base, so this may be a read error. The chain carries TRBV7-8 and TRBJ1-4, with D unresolved. Germline values: CDR1 SGHVS, CDR2 FQNEAQ. There are 16 residues in the CDR3. This CDR3 is CAGSQGWGSTNEKLFF. CDR3 bases: TGTGCCGGCAGCCAAGGATGGGGATCAACTAATGAAAAACTGTTTTTT.

Ten or more counts support this clonotype. This rearrangement joins TRBV12-3 or TRBV12-4 to TRBJ2-3; D not certain. The V end lost 1 base, the J end lost 7 bases, and 6 bases lay between the germline ends. The CDR3 has 12 amino acids. In DNA form, the CDR3 reads TGTGCCAGCAGTTTAGACAGATATACGCAGTATTTT. Its translation is CASSLDRYTQYF.

This clonotype occurred many times. The genes are TRBV7-8 and TRBJ1-2; D may be TRBD1 (6 bases). This CDR3 has 14 residues. The V and J ends lost 5 bases and 3 bases respectively, with 13 bases between them. Germline V gene data show CDR1 as SGHVS and CDR2 as FQNEAQ. CDR3 sequence: CASSPEPGDYGYTF. CDR3 coding DNA: TGTGCCAGCAGCCCCGAACCAGGGGACTATGGCTACACCTTC.

As to this clonotype: This may stem from a read error, because a much larger clone lies one nucleotide away. Without the conserved terminal phenylalanine or tryptophan, this CDR3 likely stems from a read error. The CDR3 region has the DNA TGTGCCAGCAGTTACTCGGGGGAAAAACTGTTTCTT. It codes for CASSYSGEKLFL. The V call is TRBV6-5, the J call TRBJ1-4; D is ambiguous. From germline, CDR1 is MNHEY and CDR2 SVGAGI. V was pared by 0 bases and J by 8 bases, with 4 bases between. CDR3 length: 12 residues.

As concerns this clonotype: An end of the junction does not agree with germline; a read error may underlie this. This chain connects TRBV28 to TRBJ2-7; D might be TRBD2 (5 bases). CDR1 and CDR2 from the germline V gene are MDHEN and SYDVKM. The CDR3 is 11 residues long. CDR3 region: CTSSWSGEQYF. For the CDR3, the DNA is TGTACCAGCAGCTGGTCGGGGGAGCAGTACTTC. Using reference TRBV28 and TRBJ2-7 for the parts outside the CDR3, the full variable domain is DVKVTQSSRYLVKRTGEKVFLECVQDMDHENMFWYRQDPGLGLRLIYFSYDVKMKEKGDIPEGYSVSREKKERFSLILESASTNQTSMYLCTSSWSGEQYFGPGTRLTVT.

Details on this clonotype: A much larger clone lies a single base off, so this may be a read error. The chain has TRBV7-9 and TRBJ2-2, with D unclear. The CDR3 is 12 residues long. The germline V gene has CDR1 SEHNR and CDR2 FQNEAQ (reference sequence). CDR3 loop: CASGLGPGELFF. CDR3 coding DNA: TGTGCCAGCGGCTTAGGCCCCGGGGAGCTGTTTTTT.

This clonotype was observed many times. The chain recombines TRBV29-1 with TRBJ2-1, with TRBD2 matching 8 bases. J gave up 0 bases and V 7 bases, and 5 bases lay outside the gene matches. Germline CDR1 is SQVTM and CDR2 is ANQGSEA. This CDR3 contains 14 residues. For the CDR3, the DNA is TGCAGCGCTCGAGCGGGAGACTCCTACAATGAGCAGTTCTTC. Its protein product is CSARAGDSYNEQFF.

This clonotype was recorded a few times. The junction differs from germline at one of its ends, possibly a read error. The CDR3 here is CASSFLADSSYEQYF. As DNA, the CDR3 is TGTGCCAGCAGCTTTCTAGCGGACAGCTCCTACGAGCAGTACTTC. This chain joins TRBV5-3 and TRBJ2-7; a weak D match, TRBD2 (7 bases). TRBV5-3 is classed as an ORF, of uncertain function. The CDR3 is 15 residues long.

V gene TRBV27 combines with J gene TRBJ2-7; unclear D gene. Trimming cost V 5 bases and J 7 bases, with 18 bases left between them. CDR1 and CDR2 (germline): MNHEY, SMNVEV (reference sequence). The CDR3 totals 14 residues. CDR3 amino acids: CASSLGRRSQEQYF. The CDR3, as DNA: TGTGCCAGCAGTCTGGGTCGGAGATCGCAAGAGCAGTACTTC.

Of note for this clonotype: One end of the junction does not line up with germline, which may come from a read error. The CDR3 coding sequence is TGTGCTAGCAGCTTAGGGGATGGAAACACCATATATTTT. Translating it yields CASSLGDGNTIYF. The chain links TRBV7-7 to TRBJ1-3; tentatively, D is TRBD1 (5 bases). Germline lookup yields CDR1 SSHAT and CDR2 FNYEAQ (reference sequence). CDR3 size: 13 residues.